The rows below give T cell receptor beta chains drawn from one sample of a study of control samples from healthy donors and cancer patients. Libraries were prepared by immunoSEQ multiplex PCR; TCRdb keeps only in-frame clonotypes and omits some of them. The data hold 150,000 to 200,000 clones, with about 90% observed a single time. The sequencing input was blood. The receptor set was obtained from a man in his late teens or twenties in good health. The CDR3 runs from the conserved cysteine through the conserved F or W. Fields, in order: V gene, clone size, D gene, J gene, CDR3 DNA, CDR3 protein. A D gene is named only where the DNA matches it firmly. Size is omitted from some rows. Given values are once, few, many or a class for expanded clones.

>TRBV28|-|-|TRBJ1-5
TGTGCCAGCAGTTTATTAAGGGGATATCGCAATCAGCCCCAGCATTTT
CASSLLRGYRNQPQHF
>TRBV12-3/TRBV12-4|-|TRBD1|TRBJ2-1
TGTGCCAGCGGGGACAGGGGGCAGAATGAGCAGTTCTTC
CASGDRGQNEQFF
>TRBV5-1|once|-|TRBJ2-1
TGCGCCAGCAGCTTTGGCCACGATCGAAACAATGAGCAGTTCTTC
CASSFGHDRNNEQFF
>TRBV7-3|-|-|TRBJ1-1
TGTGCCAGCAGCCCCGAGGGGCGCCCTGCTGAAGCTTTCTTT
CASSPEGRPAEAFF
>TRBV4-1|-|TRBD1|TRBJ1-1
TGCGCCAGCACCCCGACAGGGTTGAACACTGAAGCTTTCTTT
CASTPTGLNTEAFF
>TRBV18|-|-|TRBJ2-2
TGTGCCAGCTCACCAGGGACTGTTAACACCGGGGAGCTGTTTTTT
CASSPGTVNTGELFF
>TRBV5-6|-|TRBD1|TRBJ1-4
TGTGCCAGCAGCTTCCGACAGGGCGCCAATGAAAAACTGTTTTTT
CASSFRQGANEKLFF
>TRBV11-2|-|-|TRBJ1-1
TGTGCCAGCAGCTTAAGGGCGATGACTGAAGCTTTCTTT
CASSLRAMTEAFF
>TRBV2|-|-|TRBJ1-1
TGTGCCAGCAGTGAAGCGGATTTCACTGAAGCTTTCTTT
CASSEADFTEAFF
>TRBV5-1|-|-|TRBJ2-1
TGCGCCAGCAGCTTGCCCCCAAACAATGAGCAGTTCTTC
CASSLPPNNEQFF
>TRBV28|once|TRBD1|TRBJ2-7
TGTGCCAGCCTAAGTACCGGGACAGGGCTAATTGAGCAGTACTTC
CASLSTGTGLIEQYF
>TRBV15|-|TRBD1|TRBJ1-5
TGTGCCACCAGCAGGACAGGGCCCCAGCCCCAGCATTTT
CATSRTGPQPQHF
>TRBV7-9|-|TRBD1|TRBJ2-3
TGTGCCAGCAGCCTACAGGGGGGCTCGCTCGCGGATACGCAGTATTTT
CASSLQGGSLADTQYF
>TRBV2|-|TRBD2|TRBJ2-3
TGTGCCAGCAGTACAAAGCGGGGGGGCGGAACAGATACGCAGTATTTT
CASSTKRGGGTDTQYF
>TRBV28|-|TRBD1|TRBJ2-7
TGTGCCAGCAGTTTAGAGGGACAGGGGGCCCGGGAGCAGTACTTC
CASSLEGQGAREQYF
>TRBV6-5|once|-|TRBJ2-3
TGTGCCAGCAGTCTAAGGGACAGCACGCGGGGTACGCAGTATTTT
CASSLRDSTRGTQYF
>TRBV11-2|few|-|TRBJ1-1
TGTGCCAGCAGCCAAAACCCCAGGGTCGGCGGGGATGAAGCTTTCTTT
CASSQNPRVGGDEAFF
>TRBV9|-|-|TRBJ1-2
TGTGCCAGCAGCTCTCCCGGGACGGCTCCACCTTCCTTC
CASSSPGTAPPSF
>TRBV5-1|-|-|TRBJ2-2
TGCGCCAGCAGCTTGGAGGGGTTGGAAAACACCGGGGAGCTGTTTTTT
CASSLEGLENTGELFF
>TRBV5-1|-|-|TRBJ2-5
TGCGCCAGCAGCCCTGGTCCAGAGACCCAGTACTTC
CASSPGPETQYF
>TRBV5-6|-|TRBD1|TRBJ1-6
TGTGCCAGCAGCTTACGGGACAGGGGCGTTAATTCACCCCTCCACTTT
CASSLRDRGVNSPLHF
>TRBV5-4|-|TRBD1|TRBJ1-4
TGTGCCAGCAGCTCTAGGACAGGGGGGAAAGAAAAACTGTTTTTT
CASSSRTGGKEKLFF